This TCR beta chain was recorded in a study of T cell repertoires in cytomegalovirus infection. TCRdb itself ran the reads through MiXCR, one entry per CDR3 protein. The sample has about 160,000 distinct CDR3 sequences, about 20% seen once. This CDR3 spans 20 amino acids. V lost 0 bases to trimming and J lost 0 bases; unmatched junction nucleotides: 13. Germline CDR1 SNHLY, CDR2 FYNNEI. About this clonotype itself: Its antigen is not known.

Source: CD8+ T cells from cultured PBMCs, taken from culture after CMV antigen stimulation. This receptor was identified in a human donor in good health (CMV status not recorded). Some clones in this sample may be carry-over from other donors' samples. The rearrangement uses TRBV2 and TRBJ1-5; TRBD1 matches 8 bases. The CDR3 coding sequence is TGTGCCAGCAGTGAAGCGCTTCAGGGGGCCCTCGCTTATAGCAATCAGCCCCAGCATTTT. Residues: CASSEALQGALAYSNQPQHF. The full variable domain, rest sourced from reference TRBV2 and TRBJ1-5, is EPEVTQTPSHQVTQMGQEVILRCVPISNHLYFYWYRQILGQKVEFLVSFYNNEISEKSEIFDDQFSVERPDGSNFTLKIRSTKLEDSAMYFCASSEALQGALAYSNQPQHFGDGTRLSIL.